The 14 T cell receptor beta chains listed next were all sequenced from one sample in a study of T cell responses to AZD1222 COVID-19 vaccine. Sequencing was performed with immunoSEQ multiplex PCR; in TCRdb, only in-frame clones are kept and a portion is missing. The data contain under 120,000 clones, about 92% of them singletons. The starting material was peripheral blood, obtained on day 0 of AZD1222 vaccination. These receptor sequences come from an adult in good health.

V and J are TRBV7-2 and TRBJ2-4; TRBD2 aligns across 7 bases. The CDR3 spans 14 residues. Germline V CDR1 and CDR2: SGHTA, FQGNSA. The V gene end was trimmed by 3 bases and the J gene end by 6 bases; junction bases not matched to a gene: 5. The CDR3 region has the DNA TGTGCCAGCAGCTTGGGAAGGGAGGGAAACATTCAGTACTTC. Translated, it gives CASSLGREGNIQYF.

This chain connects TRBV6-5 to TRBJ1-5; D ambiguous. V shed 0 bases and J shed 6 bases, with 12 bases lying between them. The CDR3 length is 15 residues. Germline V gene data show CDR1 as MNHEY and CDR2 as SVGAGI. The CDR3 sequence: CASSYSHGEGQPQHF. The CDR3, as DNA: TGTGCCAGCAGTTACTCTCACGGGGAGGGTCAGCCCCAGCATTTT.

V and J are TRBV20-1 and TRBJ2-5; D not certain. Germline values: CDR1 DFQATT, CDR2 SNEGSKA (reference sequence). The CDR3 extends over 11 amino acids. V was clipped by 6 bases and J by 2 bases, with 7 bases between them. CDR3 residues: CSAESQETQYF. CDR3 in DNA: TGCAGTGCAGAGTCACAAGAGACCCAGTACTTC.

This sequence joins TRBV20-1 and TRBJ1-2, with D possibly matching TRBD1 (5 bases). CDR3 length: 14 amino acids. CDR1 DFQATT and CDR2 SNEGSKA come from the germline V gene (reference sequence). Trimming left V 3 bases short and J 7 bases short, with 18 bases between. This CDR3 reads CSASNRGGGSGYTF. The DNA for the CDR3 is TGCAGTGCTAGTAATAGGGGAGGAGGTAGTGGCTACACCTTC.

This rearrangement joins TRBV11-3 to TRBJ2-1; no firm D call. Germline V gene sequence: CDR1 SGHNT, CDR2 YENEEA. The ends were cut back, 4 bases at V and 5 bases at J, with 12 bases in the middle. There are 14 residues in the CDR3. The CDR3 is CASSSRLGNNEQFF. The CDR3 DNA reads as TGTGCCAGCAGCTCCCGACTGGGGAACAATGAGCAGTTCTTC.

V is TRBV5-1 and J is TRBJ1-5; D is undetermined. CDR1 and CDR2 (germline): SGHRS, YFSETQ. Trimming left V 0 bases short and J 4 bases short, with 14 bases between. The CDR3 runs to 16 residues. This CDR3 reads CASSLGIEWPNQPQHF. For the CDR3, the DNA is TGCGCCAGCAGCTTGGGAATAGAGTGGCCGAATCAGCCCCAGCATTTT.

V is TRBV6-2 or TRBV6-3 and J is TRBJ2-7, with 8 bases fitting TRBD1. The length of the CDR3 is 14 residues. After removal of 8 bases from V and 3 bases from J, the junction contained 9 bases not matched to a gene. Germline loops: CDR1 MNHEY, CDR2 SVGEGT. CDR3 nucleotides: TGTGCCAGCCGCCCCGGGACAGGAGTCTACGAGCAGTACTTC. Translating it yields CASRPGTGVYEQYF.

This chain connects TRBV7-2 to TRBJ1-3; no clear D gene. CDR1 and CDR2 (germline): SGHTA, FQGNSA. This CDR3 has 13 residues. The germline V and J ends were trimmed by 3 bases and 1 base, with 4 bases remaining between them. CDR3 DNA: TGTGCCAGCAGCTTGGGTTCTGGAAACACCATATATTTT. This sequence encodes CASSLGSGNTIYF.

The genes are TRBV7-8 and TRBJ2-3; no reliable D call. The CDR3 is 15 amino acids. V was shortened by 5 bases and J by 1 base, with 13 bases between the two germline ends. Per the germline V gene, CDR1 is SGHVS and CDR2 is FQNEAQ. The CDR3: CASSPMRWGTDTQYF. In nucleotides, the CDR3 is TGTGCCAGCAGCCCGATGAGGTGGGGCACAGATACGCAGTATTTT. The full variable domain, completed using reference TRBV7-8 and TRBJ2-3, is GAGVSQSPRYKVAKRGQDVALRCDPISGHVSLFWYQQALGQGPEFLTYFQNEAQLDKSGLPSDRFFAERPEGSVSTLKIQRTQQEDSAVYLCASSPMRWGTDTQYFGPGTRLTVL.

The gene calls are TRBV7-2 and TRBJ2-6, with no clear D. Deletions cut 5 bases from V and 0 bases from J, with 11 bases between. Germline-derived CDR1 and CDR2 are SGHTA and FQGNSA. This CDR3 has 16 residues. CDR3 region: CASSIRSGSGANVLTF. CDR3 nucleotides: TGTGCCAGCAGCATCAGAAGTGGCTCTGGGGCCAACGTCCTGACTTTC.

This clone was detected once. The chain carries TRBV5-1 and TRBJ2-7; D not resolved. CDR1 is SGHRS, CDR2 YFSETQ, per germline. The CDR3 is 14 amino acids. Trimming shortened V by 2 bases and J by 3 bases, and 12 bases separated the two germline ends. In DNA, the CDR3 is TGCGCCAGCAGCTTTGGTGATTCTGGCTACGAGCAGTACTTC. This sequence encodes CASSFGDSGYEQYF. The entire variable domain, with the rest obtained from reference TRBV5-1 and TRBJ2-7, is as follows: KAGVTQTPRYLIKTRGQQVTLSCSPISGHRSVSWYQQTPGQGLQFLFEYFSETQRNKGNFPGRFSGRQFSNSRSEMNVSTLELGDSALYLCASSFGDSGYEQYFGPGTRLTVT.

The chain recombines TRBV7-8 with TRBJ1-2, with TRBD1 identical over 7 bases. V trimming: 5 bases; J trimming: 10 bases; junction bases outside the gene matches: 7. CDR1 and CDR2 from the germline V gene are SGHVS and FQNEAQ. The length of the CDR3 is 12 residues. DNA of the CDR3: TGTGCCAGCAGCCCCCGGGACAGTTTCTACACCTTC. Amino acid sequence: CASSPRDSFYTF.

Here the CDR3 reads CASSSLAGGITDTQYF. CDR3 sequence (DNA): TGTGCCAGCAGCTCCTTAGCGGGAGGTATCACAGATACGCAGTATTTT. V is TRBV13 and J is TRBJ2-3, with 10 bases matching TRBD2. The V gene's germline CDR1 is PRHDT and CDR2 FYEKMQ (reference sequence). CDR3 size: 16 residues. The V gene end was trimmed by 4 bases and the J gene end by 2 bases; junction bases not matched to a gene: 6.

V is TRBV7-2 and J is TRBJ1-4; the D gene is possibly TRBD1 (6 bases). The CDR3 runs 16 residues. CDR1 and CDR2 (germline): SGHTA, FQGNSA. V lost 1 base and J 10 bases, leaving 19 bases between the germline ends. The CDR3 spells CASSLGQAGSYGKLFF. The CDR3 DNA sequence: TGTGCCAGCAGCTTAGGACAGGCGGGCTCATACGGAAAACTGTTTTTT. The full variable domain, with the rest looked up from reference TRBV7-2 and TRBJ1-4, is GAGVSQSPSNKVTEKGKDVELRCDPISGHTALYWYRQSLGQGLEFLIYFQGNSAPDKSGLPSDRFSAERTGGSVSTLTIQRTQQEDSAVYLCASSLGQAGSYGKLFFGSGTQLSVL.